This TCR beta chain is drawn from a study of regulatory T cells in long-lasting Graves disease. Time point described: newly diagnosed GD, antithyroid drugs for less than 3 months. Extracted RNA from PBMCs served as the source of the TCR library. V shed 3 bases and J 8 bases; nucleotides not matched to a gene: 8. Germline CDR1 and CDR2: SGDLS and YYNGEE. This CDR3 has 14 amino acids. Study results and limitations: TCR diversity in persistent Graves' patients was below that of newly diagnosed ones.

Remarks on this clonotype: Its target is not known.

Investigators prepared the TCR beta libraries by applying iRepertoire HTBI primers and Arm-PCR of CDR3 regions. TCRdb reanalysed the multiplex PCR reads using MiXCR and keeps one entry per CDR3 protein. The sample lists about 420,000 distinct CDR3 sequences, about a sixth occurring once. These data were also reused for a study on T cells in Graves' hyperthyroidism and ophthalmopathy. From that paper: Graves' hyperthyroidism was deemed stable given no ophthalmopathy progression within 18 months. HTBI primers were the set used in a first-round RT-PCR of the TCR CDR3. Most thyroid clonotypes with frequency above 0.001 were detected in blood.

The receptor was derived from a woman between 18 and 29 years old with Graves disease. Material: peripheral blood mononuclear cells (PBMCs), obtained at new diagnosis, from a patient treated with antithyroid drugs. The V gene is TRBV9, the J gene TRBJ2-4; 7 bases fit TRBD1. CDR3 coding DNA: TGTGCCAGCAGCGCGACAGGGTTTGAGGACATTCAGTACTTC. Protein product: CASSATGFEDIQYF.